The 5 T cell receptor beta chains below were found in one sample sequenced in a study of Ad26.COV2.S vaccination and SARS-CoV-2 variants. The data were produced by immunoSEQ multiplex PCR, yet TCRdb's version contains in-frame clones alone and is incomplete. The table includes 440,000 or so clones, roughly 87% detected once. Specified treatment: about 20 received Ad26.COV2.S at low or high dose, single or two shots; 5 received placebo; per-sample allocation not given. Collection of samples fell on day 63 after the first vaccine or placebo injection. The material was peripheral blood, obtained in a trial of Ad26.COV2.S vaccine versus placebo. The receptors originated from a person between 18 and 59 years old who received the Ad26.COV2.S COVID-19 vaccine or a placebo.

The CDR3 loop reads CASSLRRETDTQYF. The CDR3 nucleotides read TGTGCCAGCAGCTTAAGGCGGGAGACAGATACGCAGTATTTT. The chain combines TRBV7-9 with TRBJ2-3, with 7 bases aligning to TRBD2. The V segment lost 2 bases and the J segment 3 bases; nucleotides outside the gene matches: 2. CDR3 length: 14 amino acids. Germline assignment: CDR1 SEHNR and CDR2 FQNEAQ (reference sequence).

The rearrangement links TRBV6-2 or TRBV6-3 to TRBJ2-7; 13 bases fit TRBD2. Germline loops: CDR1 MNHEY, CDR2 SVGEGT. The trim removed 3 bases at V and 3 bases at J, leaving 14 bases unmatched. This CDR3 contains 19 residues. The CDR3 DNA follows: TGTGCCAGCAGTTATTCGACCGAACCGGGGACTAGCGGGGACTACGAGCAGTACTTC. It yields the protein CASSYSTEPGTSGDYEQYF.

The genes are TRBV15 and TRBJ2-7; 11 bases are a match to TRBD2. The CDR3 covers 16 residues. Trimming removed 0 bases from V and 4 bases from J; junction bases left unmatched: 5. Per the germline V gene, CDR1 is LNHNV and CDR2 is YYDKDF (reference sequence). This chain's CDR3 is CATSREPLAGEYEQYF. As DNA, the CDR3 is TGTGCCACCAGCAGAGAACCACTAGCGGGAGAGTACGAGCAGTACTTC.

The chain uses TRBV7-9 and TRBJ2-1; 9 nucleotides match TRBD2. The CDR3 consists of 14 residues. CDR1 is SEHNR and CDR2 is FQNEAQ in the germline V gene (reference sequence). V was pared by 5 bases and J by 6 bases, with 5 bases of the junction left unmatched. The CDR3 DNA sequence: TGTGCCAGCAGCCGCCTAGCGGGACTCAATGAGCAGTTCTTC. It translates to CASSRLAGLNEQFF.

The chain joins TRBV19 to TRBJ1-2; D is unresolved. The CDR3 loop spans 14 amino acids. Germline CDR1 is LNHDA and CDR2 is SQIVND (reference sequence). V was cut by 3 bases and J by 1 base, with 9 bases left in between. The CDR3 nucleotides are TGTGCCAGTAGTATTCCGCAGGTTAACTATGGCTACACCTTC. Translating gives CASSIPQVNYGYTF.